The 28 T cell receptor beta chains below come from one sample, sequenced in a study of PD-L1 blockade in urothelial cancer. Regarding time point: pretreatment peripheral blood. Repertoires were generated with immunoSEQ multiplex PCR, while TCRdb's copy carries only in-frame clones and drops some. This table holds around 68,000 clones, approximately 75% found once. Specimen: PBMCs, collected around atezolizumab (anti-PD-L1) treatment. These receptors all stem from a man aged 65-85 years with urothelial cancer.

The chain uses TRBV28 and TRBJ2-5; 8 nucleotides agree with TRBD2. The CDR3 is 16 residues long. Germline V CDR1 and CDR2: MDHEN, SYDVKM. The trim removed 2 bases at V and 2 bases at J, leaving 7 bases unmatched. Here the CDR3 reads CASSLGRGARQETQYF. The CDR3 coding sequence is TGTGCCAGCAGTTTAGGGCGGGGGGCCCGGCAAGAGACCCAGTACTTC.

This clone was counted a few times. The V call is TRBV27, the J call TRBJ1-1, with D possibly being TRBD1 (5 bases). The CDR3 is made up of 13 amino acids. V lost 6 bases to trimming and J lost 1 base, with 9 bases between them. Germline CDR1 is MNHEY and CDR2 is SMNVEV (reference sequence). CDR3 loop: CASRGTGNTEAFF. The CDR3 nucleotides read TGTGCCAGCAGGGGAACAGGGAACACTGAAGCTTTCTTT.

The chain is built from TRBV11-2 and TRBJ2-7, with 8 bases identical to TRBD1. This CDR3 is 15 amino acids long. Germline V gene lookup returns CDR1 SGHAT and CDR2 FQNNGV. V dropped 6 bases and J dropped 6; count of bases not matched to a gene: 13. CDR3 bases: TGTGCCAGCAGTTTTGGGACAGGCCTGGGGTTCGAGCAGTACTTC. It encodes CASSFGTGLGFEQYF.

The J gene is TRBJ1-2, the V gene TRBV7-9; no firm D call. The germline gives CDR1 SEHNR, CDR2 FQNEAQ (reference sequence). CDR3 length: 14 residues. The V gene lost 1 base and the J gene lost 7 bases, with 13 bases spanning the gap. CDR3 nucleotide sequence: TGTGCCAGCAGCTTAGGATATGAGGGCAGTGGCTACACCTTC. Translation gives CASSLGYEGSGYTF. The full variable domain, its missing parts supplied by reference TRBV7-9 and TRBJ1-2, is DTGVSQNPRHKITKRGQNVTFRCDPISEHNRLYWYRQTLGQGPEFLTYFQNEAQLEKSRLLSDRFSAERPKGSFSTLEIQRTEQGDSAMYLCASSLGYEGSGYTFGSGTRLTVV.

The V call is TRBV4-3, the J call TRBJ2-1; 14 bases map to TRBD2. J lost 0 bases, V lost 1 base, and 8 bases had no gene match. CDR3 length: 20 amino acids. Germline V CDR1 and CDR2: LGHNA, YSLEER. CDR3 DNA: TGCGCCAGCAGCCAAGTTTATGGGACTAGCGGGAGTCCCTCCTACAATGAGCAGTTCTTC. Protein sequence: CASSQVYGTSGSPSYNEQFF.

The chain recombines TRBV15 with TRBJ1-1, with a possible D match to TRBD1 (6 bases). The CDR3 totals 15 residues. Per the germline V gene, CDR1 is LNHNV and CDR2 is YYDKDF (reference sequence). Trimming took off 3 bases at V and 1 base at J, with 12 bases between the two ends. The CDR3 DNA sequence: TGTGCCACCAGCAGTTGGCGGACAGCGAACACTGAAGCTTTCTTT. Amino acids: CATSSWRTANTEAFF.

This clone has only one observation. The V gene is TRBV10-3, the J gene TRBJ1-1; D possibly corresponds to TRBD1 (5 bases). Trimming stripped 7 bases from V and 5 bases from J, with 17 bases between. Germline V lookup: CDR1 ENHRY, CDR2 SYGVKD. This CDR3 region has 14 residues. The CDR3 region is CAITYTQGITEAFF. For the CDR3, the DNA is TGTGCCATCACCTACACTCAGGGTATAACTGAAGCTTTCTTT.

The rearrangement joins TRBV7-2 to TRBJ1-1; weak D call: TRBD1 (6 bases). V lost 2 bases and J lost 7, with 14 bases in between. The CDR3 extends over 14 amino acids. Per germline, CDR1 SGHTA and CDR2 FQGNSA. The CDR3 DNA reads TGTGCCAGCAGCTTAAGGTCAGGGGATAATGAAGCTTTCTTT. Amino acid sequence: CASSLRSGDNEAFF.

The V call is TRBV27, the J call TRBJ1-5; TRBD1 might be the D (5 bases). CDR1 and CDR2 (germline): MNHEY, SMNVEV (reference sequence). V was clipped by 0 bases and J by 4 bases, with 10 bases between them. CDR3 length: 15 residues. The CDR3 spells CASSLSAPGNQPQHF. The CDR3 DNA follows: TGTGCCAGCAGTTTATCGGCCCCAGGGAATCAGCCCCAGCATTTT.

V usage is TRBV14 and J usage is TRBJ2-5, with 8 bases identical to TRBD1. The CDR3 loop spans 16 amino acids. Germline CDR1 reads SGHDN; CDR2 reads FVKESK. The junction had 10 bases not matched to a gene; V was cut back by 3 bases and J by 4 bases. DNA of the CDR3: TGTGCCAGCAGCCATTCCGGGACAGGCGGCGGAGAGACCCAGTACTTC. Translated: CASSHSGTGGGETQYF.

The chain recombines TRBV7-8 with TRBJ2-7, with 9 bases lining up with TRBD2. In germline, CDR1 is SGHVS, CDR2 FQNEAQ. The CDR3 runs 15 residues. The V segment lost 5 bases and the J segment 6 bases; nucleotides outside the gene matches: 11. CDR3 region: CASSEIAGVRTEQYF. The CDR3 nucleotides read TGTGCCAGCAGCGAAATAGCGGGAGTCCGTACCGAGCAGTACTTC.

The gene calls are TRBV7-9 and TRBJ2-7; D may be TRBD1 (5 bases). V lost 1 base, J lost 5 bases, and 12 bases lay in between. The germline CDR1 and CDR2 sequences are SEHNR and FQNEAQ (reference sequence). This CDR3 is 14 amino acids long. The DNA of the CDR3 is TGTGCCAGCAGCTTAGTATTCAAAGGGGACGAGCAGTACTTC. This sequence encodes CASSLVFKGDEQYF. The variable domain in full, completed from reference TRBV7-9 and TRBJ2-7, reads DTGVSQNPRHKITKRGQNVTFRCDPISEHNRLYWYRQTLGQGPEFLTYFQNEAQLEKSRLLSDRFSAERPKGSFSTLEIQRTEQGDSAMYLCASSLVFKGDEQYFGPGTRLTVT.

The rearrangement links TRBV30 to TRBJ2-5; TRBD2 aligns across 10 bases. The length of the CDR3 is 13 residues. Germline loops: CDR1 GTSNPN, CDR2 SVGIG (reference sequence). V lost 3 bases, J lost 4 bases, and 2 bases stayed unmatched. This CDR3 is CAWRGTSVETQYF. CDR3 DNA: TGTGCCTGGAGGGGGACTAGCGTAGAGACCCAGTACTTC.

The chain recombines TRBV28 with TRBJ2-3; 14 bases align to TRBD2. Germline V gives CDR1 MDHEN, CDR2 SYDVKM. The CDR3 sequence is 16 residues long. The ends lost 6 bases at V and 4 bases at J; junction bases unmatched: 6. Written as DNA, the CDR3 is TGTGCCAGCAGGCCCCCGGGACTAGCGGGAGCAGATACGCAGTATTTT. Translation: CASRPPGLAGADTQYF. Full variable domain (missing parts from reference TRBV28 and TRBJ2-3): DVKVTQSSRYLVKRTGEKVFLECVQDMDHENMFWYRQDPGLGLRLIYFSYDVKMKEKGDIPEGYSVSREKKERFSLILESASTNQTSMYLCASRPPGLAGADTQYFGPGTRLTVL.

This chain joins TRBV7-3 and TRBJ1-5; perhaps TRBD1 as D (6 bases). V lost 4 bases to trimming and J lost 6 bases, with 10 bases between them. The CDR3 contains 13 residues. Germline-derived CDR1 and CDR2 are SGHTA and FQGTGA. The CDR3 spells CASSSGVGQPQHF. CDR3 bases: TGTGCCAGCAGCTCAGGGGTTGGTCAGCCCCAGCATTTT. Full variable domain (outside the CDR3, taken from reference TRBV7-3 and TRBJ1-5): GAGVSQTPSNKVTEKGKYVELRCDPISGHTALYWYRQSLGQGPEFLIYFQGTGAADDSGLPNDRFFAVRPEGSVSTLKIQRTERGDSAVYLCASSSGVGQPQHFGDGTRLSIL.

This CDR3 is CASSLGDRGRNQPQHF. The CDR3 region has the DNA TGTGCCAGCAGCTTAGGAGACAGGGGTCGGAATCAGCCCCAGCATTTT. The chain links TRBV7-9 to TRBJ1-5; TRBD1 aligns across 8 bases. Germline loops: CDR1 SEHNR, CDR2 FQNEAQ (reference sequence). CDR3 length equals 16 residues. J gave up 4 bases and V 1 base, and 6 bases lay outside the gene matches.

The sample holds one count of this clone. The genes are TRBV6-6 and TRBJ1-5, with 11 bases lining up with TRBD1. Germline V gene lookup returns CDR1 MNHNY and CDR2 SVGAGI (reference sequence). V lost 5 bases and J lost 7; bases outside the gene matches: 7. The CDR3 has 15 residues. The CDR3 sequence: CASSDPGQGDQPQHF. DNA of the CDR3: TGTGCCAGCAGTGATCCGGGACAGGGGGACCAGCCCCAGCATTTT.

This chain joins TRBV5-1 and TRBJ2-4; D unclear. Trimming cost V 3 bases and J 7 bases, with 8 bases left between them. CDR3 length: 12 residues. The germline gives CDR1 SGHRS, CDR2 YFSETQ. This CDR3 is CASSYDKNIQYF. DNA for the CDR3: TGCGCCAGCAGCTACGACAAGAACATTCAGTACTTC.

This clone has only one observation. In DNA form, the CDR3 reads TGTGCCTCCTCCCCGGAGGGTGATTACGAGCAGTACTTC. Its protein is CASSPEGDYEQYF. The chain employs TRBV15 and TRBJ2-7; TRBD2 is a possible D gene (6 bases). The V end was cut by 11 bases, the J end by 4 bases, with 18 bases between. CDR1 and CDR2 from the germline V gene are LNHNV and YYDKDF (reference sequence). This CDR3 has 13 residues.

V is TRBV7-8 and J is TRBJ2-1; TRBD1 agrees at 7 bases. With V trimmed by 5 bases and J by 0 bases, 7 bases remained unmatched. The CDR3 contains 16 residues. From germline, CDR1 is SGHVS and CDR2 FQNEAQ. The CDR3 reads CASSIRDRGSYNEQFF. The CDR3 nucleotides read TGTGCCAGCAGCATACGGGACAGAGGCTCCTACAATGAGCAGTTCTTC. The whole variable domain, remainder taken from reference TRBV7-8 and TRBJ2-1, is GAGVSQSPRYKVAKRGQDVALRCDPISGHVSLFWYQQALGQGPEFLTYFQNEAQLDKSGLPSDRFFAERPEGSVSTLKIQRTQQEDSAVYLCASSIRDRGSYNEQFFGPGTRLTVL.

The CDR3 loop reads CAISRRDFDNEQFF. CDR3 nucleotide sequence: TGTGCCATCAGTAGGAGGGACTTTGACAATGAGCAGTTCTTC. The rearrangement links TRBV10-3 to TRBJ2-1; D might be TRBD2 (6 bases). The germline V and J ends were trimmed by 5 bases and 5 bases, with 13 bases remaining between them. CDR3 length: 14 residues. Per the germline V gene, CDR1 is ENHRY and CDR2 is SYGVKD.

The V gene is TRBV7-9, the J gene TRBJ2-7; no definite D call. Germline V gene sequence: CDR1 SEHNR, CDR2 FQNEAQ (reference sequence). The V end lost 2 bases, the J end lost 6 bases, and 14 bases lay between the germline ends. The CDR3 is 14 residues long. CDR3 nucleotide sequence: TGTGCCAGCAGCTTAAATCTCCCGTACTCCGAGCAGTACTTC. Its protein product is CASSLNLPYSEQYF.

V gene TRBV6-5 combines with J gene TRBJ2-5, with D tentatively TRBD1 (6 bases). V was clipped by 7 bases and J by 7 bases, with 10 bases between them. The CDR3 contains 11 residues. CDR1 is MNHEY and CDR2 is SVGAGI in the germline V gene. CDR3 sequence: CASNEGGTQYF. The CDR3 nucleotides are TGTGCCAGCAATGAAGGGGGGACCCAGTACTTC.

The V call is TRBV19, the J call TRBJ1-1; D may be TRBD1 (5 bases). The length of the CDR3 is 14 residues. Trimming removed 5 bases at V and 5 bases at J, with 15 bases between. In germline, CDR1 is LNHDA, CDR2 SQIVND (reference sequence). CDR3 nucleotide sequence: TGTGCCAGTAGTGTCCAGGGTGATTCAACTGAAGCTTTCTTT. It yields the protein CASSVQGDSTEAFF.

The rearrangement links TRBV5-4 to TRBJ2-3; D gene ambiguous. From germline, CDR1 is SGHNT and CDR2 YYREEE (reference sequence). CDR3 size: 15 residues. Trimming cost V 3 bases and J 0 bases, with 11 bases left between them. The CDR3 is CASSSVRASTDTQYF. DNA for the CDR3: TGTGCCAGCAGCTCCGTCCGCGCTAGCACAGATACGCAGTATTTT.

The rearrangement uses TRBV25-1 and TRBJ2-7, with 9 bases lining up with TRBD1. CDR1 is MGHDK and CDR2 is SYGVNS in the germline V gene. The CDR3 contains 15 residues. The trim removed 4 bases at V and 9 bases at J, leaving 13 bases unmatched. CDR3 sequence: CASSAPTGGVPGQYF. The CDR3 DNA reads as TGTGCCAGCAGTGCCCCGACAGGGGGTGTCCCGGGGCAGTACTTC.

Here the CDR3 reads CASSYRVTSGSYNEQFF. The CDR3 DNA sequence: TGTGCCAGCAGTTATAGGGTGACTAGCGGCTCCTACAATGAGCAGTTCTTC. The chain uses TRBV27 and TRBJ2-1, with 9 positions matching TRBD2. The V gene end was trimmed by 4 bases and the J gene end by 0 bases; junction bases not matched to a gene: 7. Germline V gene data show CDR1 as MNHEY and CDR2 as SMNVEV (reference sequence). CDR3 size: 17 residues.

The V gene is TRBV10-3, the J gene TRBJ1-2, with a possible D match to TRBD1 (5 bases). The length of the CDR3 is 11 residues. Trimming pared 8 bases from V and 6 bases from J, leaving 10 bases between. Germline V lookup: CDR1 ENHRY, CDR2 SYGVKD. The CDR3 DNA reads as TGTGCCATCTGGGGGGGGGATGGCTACACCTTC. As protein: CAIWGGDGYTF.